A single sample is the source of the 25 T cell receptor beta chains below, sequenced in a study of blood T cell repertoires in COVID-19 (dated by TCRdb to the early 2020s). Library preparation used the immunoSEQ multiplex PCR assay. In its TCRdb copy, this immuneACCESS table keeps in-frame sequences only and misses some clones. Where compared with another copy, unresolved V genes explain less than half of these, and the others have no known cause. The table for this sample lists fewer than 250,000 clones; about 83% of them were counted only once. The ten largest clones take up 2.5% to 3.5% of the sample. The sequencing input was peripheral blood. These receptors came from a man over 45 with active or convalescent COVID-19.

Here the CDR3 reads CSAPTGLSNQPQHF. CDR3 sequence (DNA): TGCAGCGCCCCGACAGGGCTGAGCAATCAGCCCCAGCATTTT. The chain carries TRBV29-1 and TRBJ1-5; 7 positions agree with TRBD1. The CDR3 length is 14 residues. Germline V gene sequence: CDR1 SQVTM, CDR2 ANQGSEA. After removal of 7 bases from V and 1 base from J, the junction contained 7 bases not matched to a gene.

The gene calls are TRBV30 and TRBJ1-1; D call uncertain. There are 13 residues in the CDR3. Trimming removed 0 bases at V and 0 bases at J, with 5 bases between. Germline CDR1 reads GTSNPN; CDR2 reads SVGIG (reference sequence). CDR3 nucleotide sequence: TGTGCCTGGAGTGTTGGCATGAACACTGAAGCTTTCTTT. This codes for CAWSVGMNTEAFF.

The chain uses TRBV5-3 and TRBJ2-7; 9 nucleotides line up with TRBD1. TRBV5-3 is an ORF, and what it does is uncertain. Unmatched junction bases numbered 8, after V lost 3 bases and J lost 4 bases. CDR3 length: 15 residues. CDR3 DNA sequence: TGTGCCAGAAGCTCCCCGGACAGGGGAGGGTACGAGCAGTACTTC. Residues: CARSSPDRGGYEQYF.

V and J are TRBV2 and TRBJ1-2, with 9 positions matching TRBD1. The germline gives CDR1 SNHLY, CDR2 FYNNEI. After removal of 9 bases from V and 1 base from J, the junction contained 6 bases not matched to a gene. CDR3 length equals 14 residues. Here the CDR3 DNA reads TGTGCCAGGACCGGGACAGGGAGTAACTATGGCTACACCTTC. Encoded protein: CARTGTGSNYGYTF. The full variable domain, with the rest looked up from reference TRBV2 and TRBJ1-2, is EPEVTQTPSHQVTQMGQEVILRCVPISNHLYFYWYRQILGQKVEFLVSFYNNEISEKSEIFDDQFSVERPDGSNFTLKIRSTKLEDSAMYFCARTGTGSNYGYTFGSGTRLTVV.

The J gene is TRBJ2-3, the V gene TRBV5-1, with TRBD2 matching over 7 bases. The germline CDR1 and CDR2 sequences are SGHRS and YFSETQ. There are 14 residues in the CDR3. V was clipped by 10 bases and J by 0 bases; unmatched bases: 8. Written as DNA, the CDR3 is TGCGCCGGGAGGGCAGAAGGGAGCACAGATACGCAGTATTTT. Amino acid sequence: CAGRAEGSTDTQYF.

The J gene is TRBJ1-2, the V gene TRBV10-3, with D hard to call. The CDR3 totals 11 residues. V was shortened by 4 bases and J by 8 bases, with 8 bases between the two germline ends. In germline, CDR1 is ENHRY, CDR2 SYGVKD. This CDR3 is CAISVAGGYTF. Written as DNA, the CDR3 is TGTGCCATCAGTGTGGCGGGGGGCTACACCTTC.

Details on this clone: It may be a read error: a sequence one base away is much more abundant. The chain uses TRBV3-1 (or the pseudogene TRBV3-2) and TRBJ2-5; TRBD2 matches at 7 bases. This CDR3 is 13 amino acids long. Germline V gene sequence: CDR1 LGHDT, CDR2 YNNKEL (reference sequence). The ends lost 4 bases at V and 2 bases at J; junction bases unmatched: 1. DNA of the CDR3: TGTGCCAGCAGCCCGGGACTACAAGAGACCCAGTACTTC. It specifies CASSPGLQETQYF.

The CDR3 DNA reads TGCGCCAGCAAAAATCTAGCGGGTTCATACAATGAGCAGTTCTTC. Translation gives CASKNLAGSYNEQFF. The chain combines TRBV5-1 with TRBJ2-1; 8 bases align to TRBD2. CDR1 and CDR2 (germline): SGHRS, YFSETQ. This CDR3 comprises 15 residues. With 6 bases clipped from V and 4 bases from J, the junction kept 9 bases outside the gene matches.

The V call is TRBV5-4, the J call TRBJ1-2; 9 bases agree with TRBD1. V dropped 4 bases and J dropped 2; count of bases not matched to a gene: 15. CDR1 and CDR2 from the germline V gene are SGHNT and YYREEE (reference sequence). The CDR3 loop spans 18 amino acids. In nucleotides, the CDR3 is TGTGCCAGCAGCACCGTGAGACCGGGACAGGGTGCCAACTATGGCTACACCTTC. This codes for CASSTVRPGQGANYGYTF.

The chain uses TRBV6-2 or TRBV6-3 and TRBJ1-2; D remains ambiguous. Trimming pared 5 bases from V and 4 bases from J, leaving 11 bases between. Germline V lookup: CDR1 MNHEY, CDR2 SVGEGT. The CDR3 loop spans 13 amino acids. The CDR3 DNA reads as TGTGCCAGCAGTCAACCACCGGGCTATGGCTACACCTTC. Protein sequence: CASSQPPGYGYTF.

This chain links TRBV6-5 with TRBJ1-1; 10 bases agree with TRBD1. Losses at the gene ends were 4 bases for V and 9 bases for J; bases not matched to a gene: 8. Germline lookup yields CDR1 MNHEY and CDR2 SVGAGI. This CDR3 comprises 14 residues. The CDR3 loop reads CASSLLRDRGKAFF. The CDR3 region has the DNA TGTGCCAGCAGTTTACTGAGGGACAGGGGAAAAGCTTTCTTT.

This clone was recorded only once. The rearrangement joins TRBV5-4 to TRBJ1-1, with D maybe TRBD1 (6 bases). Germline V gene sequence: CDR1 SGHNT, CDR2 YYREEE (reference sequence). The CDR3 runs 13 residues. Trimming took off 2 bases at V and 6 bases at J, with 11 bases between the two ends. The CDR3 loop is CASSLQGSPEAFF. The CDR3 DNA reads as TGTGCCAGCAGCTTACAGGGAAGCCCTGAAGCTTTCTTT.

The chain is built from TRBV9 and TRBJ2-1; 12 positions agree with TRBD1. In germline, CDR1 is SGDLS, CDR2 YYNGEE. CDR3 size: 15 residues. The trim removed 0 bases at V and 7 bases at J, leaving 2 bases unmatched. The CDR3 sequence: CASSVGGQGANEQFF. The CDR3 DNA reads TGTGCCAGCAGCGTAGGGGGACAGGGGGCGAATGAGCAGTTCTTC.

The CDR3, as DNA: TGTGCCAGCAGTTATAGCGGGAGGGGACCCTACGAGCAGTACTTC. Protein product: CASSYSGRGPYEQYF. The V gene is TRBV6-6, the J gene TRBJ2-7; TRBD2 aligns across 11 bases. With V trimmed by 3 bases and J by 2 bases, 3 bases remained unmatched. This CDR3 is built from 15 residues. Per the germline V gene, CDR1 is MNHNY and CDR2 is SVGAGI (reference sequence).

J is TRBJ2-4 and V is TRBV5-1; tentatively, D is TRBD2 (5 bases). CDR1 is SGHRS, CDR2 YFSETQ, per germline. Trimming removed 3 bases at V and 8 bases at J, with 15 bases between. The CDR3 totals 14 residues. CDR3 sequence reads: CASSSGQAEDIQYF. CDR3 nucleotides: TGCGCCAGCAGCTCGGGCCAAGCGGAAGACATTCAGTACTTC.

By share of the sample, this clone is medium-sized. The CDR3 is CAISEVLADPLGQFF. CDR3 nucleotide sequence: TGTGCCATCAGTGAGGTACTAGCGGACCCCTTGGGGCAGTTCTTC. V and J are TRBV10-3 and TRBJ2-1; 8 nucleotides match TRBD2. Germline-derived CDR1 and CDR2 are ENHRY and SYGVKD. After removal of 2 bases from V and 12 bases from J, the junction contained 12 bases not matched to a gene. The CDR3 runs 15 residues.

On this clone: The identical CDR3 is also encoded by other nucleotide sequences in the sample. The rearrangement links TRBV5-1 to TRBJ1-3, with D possibly being TRBD1 (5 bases). Deletions cut 0 bases from V and 6 bases from J, with 10 bases between. Germline V gene lookup returns CDR1 SGHRS and CDR2 YFSETQ. This CDR3 spans 14 amino acids. CDR3 coding DNA: TGCGCCAGCAGCTTGGGGGCCAGGGAAAACACCATATATTTT. This translates into CASSLGARENTIYF.

This clone was seen a single time. V and J are TRBV7-9 and TRBJ2-2, with 16 bases identical to TRBD2. V shed 5 bases, J shed 5 bases, and the junction held 8 bases outside the gene matches. The germline gives CDR1 SEHNR, CDR2 FQNEAQ (reference sequence). This CDR3 is built from 18 residues. CDR3: CASSDSGTSGRDTGELFF. In DNA form, the CDR3 reads TGTGCCAGCAGCGATTCCGGGACTAGCGGGAGGGATACCGGGGAGCTGTTTTTT.

The rearrangement links TRBV2 to TRBJ1-1; 8 bases fit TRBD1. Germline values: CDR1 SNHLY, CDR2 FYNNEI. The V segment lost 0 bases and the J segment 0 bases; nucleotides outside the gene matches: 6. The CDR3 totals 17 residues. The CDR3 coding sequence is TGTGCCAGCAGTGAAGCCGGGACAGGTCTTATGAACACTGAAGCTTTCTTT. Its protein is CASSEAGTGLMNTEAFF. Full variable domain (outside the CDR3, taken from reference TRBV2 and TRBJ1-1): EPEVTQTPSHQVTQMGQEVILRCVPISNHLYFYWYRQILGQKVEFLVSFYNNEISEKSEIFDDQFSVERPDGSNFTLKIRSTKLEDSAMYFCASSEAGTGLMNTEAFFGQGTRLTVV.

The chain is built from TRBV5-6 and TRBJ1-2; TRBD1 aligns across 8 bases. With V trimmed by 4 bases and J by 4 bases, 3 bases remained unmatched. The germline gives CDR1 SGHDT, CDR2 YYEEEE. There are 13 residues in the CDR3. The CDR3 DNA follows: TGTGCCAGCAGCGAGGGACAGGTCTATGGCTACACCTTC. Protein sequence: CASSEGQVYGYTF.

A few counts support this clone. This rearrangement joins TRBV5-1 to TRBJ2-7, with 13 positions matching TRBD2. Germline assignment: CDR1 SGHRS and CDR2 YFSETQ. V trimming: 3 bases; J trimming: 4 bases; junction bases outside the gene matches: 10. The CDR3 spans 17 residues. CDR3 protein: CASSSGLAGVRTYEQYF. The CDR3 DNA reads TGCGCCAGCAGCTCCGGACTAGCGGGGGTCCGGACGTACGAGCAGTACTTC.

The rearrangement joins TRBV2 to TRBJ2-3; 7 bases are a match to TRBD2. Germline V gives CDR1 SNHLY, CDR2 FYNNEI. The CDR3 extends over 14 amino acids. The V segment lost 4 bases and the J segment 1 base; nucleotides outside the gene matches: 2. DNA of the CDR3: TGTGCCAGCAGTGGGACTAGGGGCACAGATACGCAGTATTTT. It encodes CASSGTRGTDTQYF.

V gene TRBV11-2 combines with J gene TRBJ1-6; possible D gene TRBD1, 6 bases. This CDR3 is built from 16 residues. Deletions cut 0 bases from V and 11 bases from J, with 17 bases between. Per the germline V gene, CDR1 is SGHAT and CDR2 is FQNNGV. As DNA, the CDR3 is TGTGCCAGCAGCTTAGACTTGACAGGCGGGGGAACACCCCTCCACTTT. Translating it yields CASSLDLTGGGTPLHF.

This clone was seen just once. The genes are TRBV5-1 and TRBJ1-2; 12 bases are shared with TRBD1. Trimming removed 3 bases from V and 2 bases from J; junction bases left unmatched: 5. This CDR3 spans 16 amino acids. From germline, CDR1 is SGHRS and CDR2 YFSETQ. The CDR3 here is CASSSGQGARNYGYTF. Written as DNA, the CDR3 is TGCGCCAGCAGCTCGGGACAGGGGGCGCGAAACTATGGCTACACCTTC. Based on the CDR3 plus reference TRBV5-1 and TRBJ1-2, the full variable domain is KAGVTQTPRYLIKTRGQQVTLSCSPISGHRSVSWYQQTPGQGLQFLFEYFSETQRNKGNFPGRFSGRQFSNSRSEMNVSTLELGDSALYLCASSSGQGARNYGYTFGSGTRLTVV.

By sample share, this clone is medium-sized. The rearrangement uses TRBV5-8 and TRBJ2-7; the match to TRBD2 covers 9 bases. The junction had 6 bases not matched to a gene; V was cut back by 4 bases and J by 7 bases. Germline V gene data show CDR1 as SGHTS and CDR2 as YDEGEE. This CDR3 comprises 13 residues. CDR3 in DNA: TGTGCCAGCAGCCTACTAGCGGGTCGGGAGCAGTACTTC. Encoded protein: CASSLLAGREQYF.